A single sample gave rise to the 23 T cell receptor beta chains below, sequenced in a study of cytomegalovirus exposure and HLA in healthy donors. This PCR relied on a set of 60 Vbeta primers and 13 Jbeta primers. Profiled with immunoSEQ multiplex PCR; TCRdb holds only in-frame clones, not every one. The sample has 150,000 to 200,000 clones, roughly four fifths seen once. Sequences were obtained from PBMCs. The origin of the receptors is a woman in her thirties in good health and CMV-seropositive.

V is TRBV10-3 and J is TRBJ2-5, with TRBD1 as a possible D gene (6 bases). The last part of the DNA fits TRBJ2-7 better; the J call may be wrong. The germline V gene has CDR1 ENHRY and CDR2 SYGVKD. The CDR3 spans 13 residues. As DNA, the CDR3 is TGTGCCATCAGACAGGGTACGATCTACGAGCAGTACTTC. Protein product: CAIRQGTIYEQYF.

This chain links TRBV6-4 with TRBJ1-5; 7 bases agree with TRBD1. This CDR3 comprises 19 residues. With 0 bases clipped from V and 3 bases from J, the junction kept 14 bases outside the gene matches. Germline V gives CDR1 MRHNA, CDR2 SNTAGT. This CDR3 is CASSDSVRGSRRDNQPQHF. CDR3 sequence (DNA): TGTGCCAGCAGTGACTCGGTCAGGGGGTCTCGAAGGGACAATCAGCCCCAGCATTTT.

This chain uses TRBV10-1 with TRBJ2-3; 9 positions match TRBD2. V was pared by 5 bases and J by 2 bases, with 2 bases of the junction left unmatched. Germline CDR1 WNHNN, CDR2 SYGVQD (reference sequence). The CDR3 spans 14 residues. The CDR3 DNA is TGCGCCAGCAGTATAGCGGGGGACACAGATACGCAGTATTTT. Translated, it gives CASSIAGDTDTQYF.

This chain joins TRBV5-1 and TRBJ1-1; 9 bases align to TRBD1. The germline V gene encodes CDR1 SGHRS and CDR2 YFSETQ. The CDR3 runs 17 residues. Trimming cost V 1 base and J 0 bases; bases outside gene matches: 7. The CDR3 region is CASSLSYGQGMNTEAFF. CDR3 DNA: TGCGCCAGCAGCTTGTCATACGGACAGGGGATGAACACTGAAGCTTTCTTT.

The CDR3 nucleotides are TGTGCCAGTAGTCCGACTAGCGGGGGGCTTGGGACCCAGTACTTC. It yields the protein CASSPTSGGLGTQYF. The J gene is TRBJ2-5, the V gene TRBV19; 13 nucleotides match TRBD2. This CDR3 region has 15 residues. Germline V gives CDR1 LNHDA, CDR2 SQIVND (reference sequence). With 5 bases clipped from V and 7 bases from J, the junction kept 7 bases outside the gene matches.

The CDR3 region is CASSLKLAGASYEQYF. The CDR3 coding sequence is TGTGCCAGCTCACTGAAGCTAGCGGGAGCTTCCTACGAGCAGTACTTC. The rearrangement joins TRBV18 to TRBJ2-7, with 10 bases lining up with TRBD2. The CDR3 sequence is 16 residues long. With V trimmed by 4 bases and J by 1 base, 7 bases remained unmatched. CDR1 is KGHSH, CDR2 LQKENI, per germline.

The rearrangement joins TRBV5-1 to TRBJ1-1; D is uncertain. Trimming shortened V by 4 bases and J by 1 base, and 11 bases separated the two germline ends. Germline lookup yields CDR1 SGHRS and CDR2 YFSETQ. The CDR3 is 14 residues long. The CDR3 sequence is CASSPHRGNTEAFF. The CDR3 DNA sequence: TGCGCCAGCAGCCCCCACCGGGGGAACACTGAAGCTTTCTTT.

The J gene is TRBJ1-2, the V gene TRBV5-1; TRBD1 might be the D (6 bases). The length of the CDR3 is 15 residues. Looked up from germline, CDR1 is SGHRS and CDR2 is YFSETQ. Trimming stripped 3 bases from V and 2 bases from J, with 14 bases between. The CDR3 loop is CASSSHTGSNYGYTF. The CDR3, as DNA: TGCGCCAGCAGCTCCCACACAGGGTCGAACTATGGCTACACCTTC. Supplemented by reference TRBV5-1 and TRBJ1-2, the full variable domain reads KAGVTQTPRYLIKTRGQQVTLSCSPISGHRSVSWYQQTPGQGLQFLFEYFSETQRNKGNFPGRFSGRQFSNSRSEMNVSTLELGDSALYLCASSSHTGSNYGYTFGSGTRLTVV.

This clone has only one observation. V gene TRBV14 combines with J gene TRBJ2-1, with D maybe TRBD2 (6 bases). V lost 5 bases, J lost 4 bases, and 24 bases lay in between. The CDR3 consists of 18 residues. CDR1 is SGHDN, CDR2 FVKESK, per germline. DNA for the CDR3: TGTGCCAGCAGCACCCTCCTCCGGTCGGGAGCTTCGTACAATGAGCAGTTCTTC. Residues: CASSTLLRSGASYNEQFF.

The table lists this clone with a few counts. This CDR3 reads CASSLDTGGGTEAFF. The CDR3 DNA reads TGCGCCAGCAGCTTAGACACGGGGGGCGGCACTGAAGCTTTCTTT. The chain links TRBV5-1 to TRBJ1-1; maybe TRBD1 (6 bases). V lost 2 bases and J 4 bases, leaving 15 bases between the germline ends. CDR3 length: 15 residues. Germline V gene data show CDR1 as SGHRS and CDR2 as YFSETQ.

The chain links TRBV18 to TRBJ2-2; D may be TRBD1 (6 bases). CDR3 length equals 13 residues. V was trimmed by 2 bases and J by 6 bases, leaving 7 bases between them. In germline, CDR1 is KGHSH, CDR2 LQKENI. CDR3 sequence (DNA): TGTGCCAGCTCACCAGACAGGCCCGGGGAGCTGTTTTTT. Encoded protein: CASSPDRPGELFF. Complete variable domain (other parts from reference TRBV18 and TRBJ2-2): NAGVMQNPRHLVRRRGQEARLRCSPMKGHSHVYWYRQLPEEGLKFMVYLQKENIIDESGMPKERFSAEFPKEGPSILRIQQVVRGDSAAYFCASSPDRPGELFFGEGSRLTVL.

This chain links TRBV6-5 with TRBJ1-1; D is unclear. Trimming removed 6 bases at V and 1 base at J, with 6 bases between. CDR3 length equals 12 residues. From germline, CDR1 is MNHEY and CDR2 SVGAGI. This CDR3 reads CASRSGNTEAFF. CDR3 coding DNA: TGTGCCAGCAGGTCGGGGAACACTGAAGCTTTCTTT.

This clone was observed at least ten times. V is TRBV28 and J is TRBJ2-2; 9 bases align to TRBD2. The CDR3 totals 19 residues. Germline V gene lookup returns CDR1 MDHEN and CDR2 SYDVKM. With 1 base clipped from V and 0 bases from J, the junction kept 9 bases outside the gene matches. The CDR3 region is CASSLSSHAGGPNTGELFF. The CDR3 DNA follows: TGTGCCAGCAGTTTATCCTCCCACGCGGGGGGGCCGAACACCGGGGAGCTGTTTTTT.

This clone was found once. The genes are TRBV30 and TRBJ2-3; D is perhaps TRBD2 (5 bases). CDR1 and CDR2 from the germline V gene are GTSNPN and SVGIG (reference sequence). The ends were cut back, 3 bases at V and 2 bases at J, with 12 bases in the middle. The CDR3 runs to 14 residues. CDR3 in amino acids: CAWRVDSYTDTQYF. As DNA, the CDR3 is TGTGCCTGGAGGGTGGACTCATACACAGATACGCAGTATTTT. Looking up the rest from reference TRBV30 and TRBJ2-3 gives the full variable domain: SQTIHQWPATLVQPVGSPLSLECTVEGTSNPNLYWYRQAAGRGLQLLFYSVGIGQISSEVPQNLSASRPQDRQFILSSKKLLLSDSGFYLCAWRVDSYTDTQYFGPGTRLTVL.

The rearrangement uses TRBV29-1 and TRBJ1-1; D is undetermined. The CDR3 is 13 residues long. Germline V lookup: CDR1 SQVTM, CDR2 ANQGSEA. The V gene lost 5 bases and the J gene lost 5 bases, with 15 bases spanning the gap. The CDR3 here is CSVNGRVITEAFF. CDR3 nucleotides: TGCAGCGTTAATGGGCGGGTGATAACTGAAGCTTTCTTT. The whole variable domain, filled in from reference TRBV29-1 and TRBJ1-1, reads SAVISQKPSRDICQRGTSLTIQCQVDSQVTMMFWYRQQPGQSLTLIATANQGSEATYESGFVIDKFPISRPNLTFSTLTVSNMSPEDSSIYLCSVNGRVITEAFFGQGTRLTVV.

There are a few counts of this clone. This chain connects TRBV9 to TRBJ1-1; D call uncertain. Germline V CDR1 and CDR2: SGDLS, YYNGEE. V lost 0 bases and J lost 4, with 7 bases in between. The CDR3 is made up of 13 amino acids. The CDR3 region is CASSVGGFTEAFF. CDR3 nucleotides: TGTGCCAGCAGCGTAGGAGGGTTCACTGAAGCTTTCTTT. The entire variable domain, with the rest obtained from reference TRBV9 and TRBJ1-1, is as follows: DSGVTQTPKHLITATGQRVTLRCSPRSGDLSVYWYQQSLDQGLQFLIQYYNGEERAKGNILERFSAQQFPDLHSELNLSSLELGDSALYFCASSVGGFTEAFFGQGTRLTVV.

V gene TRBV30 combines with J gene TRBJ2-5; 9 nucleotides line up with TRBD2. V gave up 2 bases and J gave up 4 bases; unmatched junction bases: 8. Germline lookup yields CDR1 GTSNPN and CDR2 SVGIG (reference sequence). The CDR3 sequence is 15 residues long. The DNA for the CDR3 is TGTGCCTGGAGTATTAGCGGGGGCACCCCAGAGACCCAGTACTTC. It yields the protein CAWSISGGTPETQYF.

This clone was recorded only once. CDR3 sequence: CASSLDRYTDTQYF. CDR3 bases: TGTGCCAGCAGCTTAGACAGATACACAGATACGCAGTATTTT. This rearrangement joins TRBV7-2 to TRBJ2-3, with D uncertain. Trimming shortened V by 1 base and J by 2 bases, and 7 bases separated the two germline ends. The CDR3 length is 14 residues. Germline values: CDR1 SGHTA, CDR2 FQGNSA.

The chain joins TRBV4-1 to TRBJ2-5; 9 positions match TRBD1. The CDR3 consists of 17 residues. Germline V gene sequence: CDR1 MGHRA, CDR2 YSYEKL. V shed 0 bases, J shed 4 bases, and the junction held 9 bases outside the gene matches. The CDR3 DNA follows: TGCGCCAGCAGCCAAGACCCGCCCGGGACAGGGCCAGAGACCCAGTACTTC. This codes for CASSQDPPGTGPETQYF.

The CDR3 sequence: CSATSFNEQFF. CDR3 DNA sequence: TGCAGCGCCACGAGCTTCAATGAGCAGTTCTTC. This chain links TRBV29-1 with TRBJ2-1; D is unclear. The germline V and J ends were trimmed by 7 bases and 6 bases, with 10 bases remaining between them. Per the germline V gene, CDR1 is SQVTM and CDR2 is ANQGSEA. The CDR3 is made up of 11 amino acids.

This clone has just a few counts. This rearrangement joins TRBV6-5 to TRBJ2-2; D unclear. Germline V gives CDR1 MNHEY, CDR2 SVGAGI. Trimming stripped 0 bases from V and 5 bases from J, with 13 bases between. This CDR3 contains 16 residues. The CDR3 spells CASSYSKQTLTGELFF. In DNA form, the CDR3 reads TGTGCCAGCAGTTACTCGAAACAGACCCTGACCGGGGAGCTGTTTTTT.

The chain couples TRBV30 to TRBJ2-1; 7 nucleotides agree with TRBD2. CDR1 is GTSNPN, CDR2 SVGIG, per germline (reference sequence). This CDR3 has 13 residues. CDR3 nucleotide sequence: TGTGCAGTCCGTGGGGGGGGCTACAATGAGCAGTTCTTC. It is translated as CAVRGGGYNEQFF.

This clone was counted once. The DNA for the CDR3 is TGTGCCAGCAGCTTGAGGTTCGCAGGGGAGTACTCACCCCTCCACTTT. It translates to CASSLRFAGEYSPLHF. The chain couples TRBV5-6 to TRBJ1-6; possible D gene TRBD1, 6 bases. This CDR3 has 16 amino acids. Germline V gene lookup returns CDR1 SGHDT and CDR2 YYEEEE. Trimming removed 1 base at V and 10 bases at J, with 18 bases between.